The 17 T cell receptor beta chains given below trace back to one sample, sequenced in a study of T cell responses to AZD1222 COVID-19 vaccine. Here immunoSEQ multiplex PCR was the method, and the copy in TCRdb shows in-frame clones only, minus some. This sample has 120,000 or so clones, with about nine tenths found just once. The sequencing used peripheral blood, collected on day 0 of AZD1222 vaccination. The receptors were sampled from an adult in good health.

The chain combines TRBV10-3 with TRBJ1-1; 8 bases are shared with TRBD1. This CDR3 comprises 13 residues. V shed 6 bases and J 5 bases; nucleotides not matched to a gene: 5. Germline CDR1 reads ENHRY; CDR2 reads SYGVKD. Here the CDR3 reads CAIRRTGRTEAFF. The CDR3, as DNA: TGTGCCATCAGGAGGACAGGGCGGACTGAAGCTTTCTTT.

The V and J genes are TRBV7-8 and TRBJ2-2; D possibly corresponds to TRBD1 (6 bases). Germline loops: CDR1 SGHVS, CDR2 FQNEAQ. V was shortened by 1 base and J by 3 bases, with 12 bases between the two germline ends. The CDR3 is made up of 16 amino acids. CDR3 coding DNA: TGTGCCAGCAGCTTAGTTGAGGGGGTGGACACCGGGGAGCTGTTTTTT. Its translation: CASSLVEGVDTGELFF. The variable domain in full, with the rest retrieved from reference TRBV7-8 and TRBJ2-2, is GAGVSQSPRYKVAKRGQDVALRCDPISGHVSLFWYQQALGQGPEFLTYFQNEAQLDKSGLPSDRFFAERPEGSVSTLKIQRTQQEDSAVYLCASSLVEGVDTGELFFGEGSRLTVL.

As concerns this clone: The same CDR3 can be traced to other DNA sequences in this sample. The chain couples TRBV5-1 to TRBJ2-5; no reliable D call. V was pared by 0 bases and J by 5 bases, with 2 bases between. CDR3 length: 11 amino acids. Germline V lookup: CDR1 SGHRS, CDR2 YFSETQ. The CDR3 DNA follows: TGCGCCAGCAGCTTGGCCGAGACCCAGTACTTC. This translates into CASSLAETQYF.

CDR3 sequence reads: CASSIGQGAVETEAFF. Here the CDR3 DNA reads TGCGCCAGCAGCATCGGACAGGGGGCCGTGGAAACTGAAGCTTTCTTT. The V gene is TRBV5-1, the J gene TRBJ1-1; 11 bases fit TRBD1. The CDR3 has 16 amino acids. J lost 5 bases, V lost 4 bases, and 10 bases had no gene match. Germline CDR1 SGHRS, CDR2 YFSETQ.

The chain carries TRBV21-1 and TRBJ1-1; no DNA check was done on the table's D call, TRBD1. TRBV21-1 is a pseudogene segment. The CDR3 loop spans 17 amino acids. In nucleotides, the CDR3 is TGTGCCAGCAGCAAAAACGAAGGGGGCGGTAGGTACACTGAAGCTTTCTTT. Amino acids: CASSKNEGGGRYTEAFF.

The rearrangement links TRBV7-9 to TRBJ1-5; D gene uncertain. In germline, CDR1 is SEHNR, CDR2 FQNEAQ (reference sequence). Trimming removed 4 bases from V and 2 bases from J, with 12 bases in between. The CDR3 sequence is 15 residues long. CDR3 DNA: TGTGCCAGCAGCTCGATGCCCGGAGGCAATCAGCCCCAGCATTTT. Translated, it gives CASSSMPGGNQPQHF.

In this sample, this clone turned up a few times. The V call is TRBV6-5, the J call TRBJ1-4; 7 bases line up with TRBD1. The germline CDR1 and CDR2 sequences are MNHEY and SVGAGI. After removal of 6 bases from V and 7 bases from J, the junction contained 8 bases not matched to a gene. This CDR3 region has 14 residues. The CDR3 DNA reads TGTGCCAGCAGGTGGGGACAGCGGAGTGAAAAACTGTTTTTT. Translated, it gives CASRWGQRSEKLFF.

The CDR3, as DNA: TGTGCCAGTAGTATCCAGTTGTACCAAGAGACCCAGTACTTC. It yields the protein CASSIQLYQETQYF. The rearrangement uses TRBV19 and TRBJ2-5, with D uncertain. The CDR3 covers 14 residues. Germline V CDR1 and CDR2: LNHDA, SQIVND (reference sequence). V was cut by 3 bases and J by 0 bases, with 8 bases left in between.

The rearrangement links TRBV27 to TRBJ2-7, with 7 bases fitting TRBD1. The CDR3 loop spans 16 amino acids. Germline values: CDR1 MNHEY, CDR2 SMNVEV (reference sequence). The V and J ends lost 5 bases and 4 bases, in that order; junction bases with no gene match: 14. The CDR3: CASSPLRTGERYEQYF. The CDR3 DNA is TGTGCCAGCAGTCCGCTTCGGACAGGCGAACGTTACGAGCAGTACTTC.

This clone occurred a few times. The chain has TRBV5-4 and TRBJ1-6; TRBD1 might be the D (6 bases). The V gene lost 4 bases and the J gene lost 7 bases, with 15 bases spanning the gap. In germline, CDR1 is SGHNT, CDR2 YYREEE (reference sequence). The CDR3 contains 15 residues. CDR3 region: CASSIQGIGNSPLHF. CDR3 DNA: TGTGCCAGCAGCATACAGGGAATAGGCAATTCACCCCTCCACTTT.

Here the CDR3 DNA reads TGCGCCAGCAGTGTTAGGACTAGCGGAAACAATGAGCAGTTCTTC. This gives the protein CASSVRTSGNNEQFF. This chain links TRBV10-2 with TRBJ2-1; 10 nucleotides align to TRBD2. The V segment lost 4 bases and the J segment 5 bases; nucleotides outside the gene matches: 5. This CDR3 is built from 15 residues. Per the germline V gene, CDR1 is WSHSY and CDR2 is SAAADI.

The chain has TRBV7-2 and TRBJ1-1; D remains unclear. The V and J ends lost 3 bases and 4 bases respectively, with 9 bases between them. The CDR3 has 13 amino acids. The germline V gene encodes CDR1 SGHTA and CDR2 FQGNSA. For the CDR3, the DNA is TGTGCCAGCAGCTTTATAAGTTCCACTGAAGCTTTCTTT. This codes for CASSFISSTEAFF.

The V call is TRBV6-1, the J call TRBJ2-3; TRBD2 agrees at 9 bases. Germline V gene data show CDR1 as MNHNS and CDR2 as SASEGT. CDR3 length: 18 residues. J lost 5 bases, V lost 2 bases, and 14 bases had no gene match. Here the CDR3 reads CASSEFSLASGTIDTQYF. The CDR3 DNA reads TGTGCCAGCAGTGAATTCTCCCTGGCTAGCGGGACCATAGATACGCAGTATTTT.

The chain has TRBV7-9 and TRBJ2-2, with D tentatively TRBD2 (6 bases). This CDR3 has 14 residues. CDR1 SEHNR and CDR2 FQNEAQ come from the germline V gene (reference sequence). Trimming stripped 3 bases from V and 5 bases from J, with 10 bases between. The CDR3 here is CASSFIAATGELFF. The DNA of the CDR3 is TGTGCCAGCAGCTTTATAGCGGCTACCGGGGAGCTGTTTTTT.

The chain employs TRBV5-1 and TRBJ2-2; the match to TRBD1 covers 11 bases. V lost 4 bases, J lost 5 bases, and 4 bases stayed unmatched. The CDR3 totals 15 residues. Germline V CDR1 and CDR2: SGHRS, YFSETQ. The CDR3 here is CASSPGQGGTGELFF. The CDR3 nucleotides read TGCGCCAGCAGCCCGGGACAGGGGGGGACCGGGGAGCTGTTTTTT.

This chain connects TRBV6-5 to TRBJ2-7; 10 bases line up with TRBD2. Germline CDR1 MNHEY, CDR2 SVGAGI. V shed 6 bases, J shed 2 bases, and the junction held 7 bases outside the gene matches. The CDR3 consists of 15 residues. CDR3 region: CASSRLAGVPYEQYF. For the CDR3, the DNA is TGTGCCAGCAGCCGACTAGCGGGCGTTCCCTACGAGCAGTACTTC.

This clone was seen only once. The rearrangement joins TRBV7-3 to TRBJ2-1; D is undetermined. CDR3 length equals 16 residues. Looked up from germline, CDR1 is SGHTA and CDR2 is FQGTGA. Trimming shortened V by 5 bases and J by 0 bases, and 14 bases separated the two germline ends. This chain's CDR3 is CASSPVGGRSYNEQFF. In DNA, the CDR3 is TGTGCCAGCAGCCCCGTGGGCGGCCGCTCCTACAATGAGCAGTTCTTC.